These T cell receptor beta chains were read from a single sample in a study of identical twins. MiXCR was run by TCRdb on the 5' RACE reads, yielding one entry per CDR3 protein. The table has roughly 190,000 distinct CDR3 sequences, around 15% seen once. These data are also associated with another study on T cells expressing NK-cell markers.

The specimen sequenced was CD8+ T cells sorted from blood. These receptors were taken from a woman aged 18-29 years in good health. CDR3s include the opening cysteine and the closing phenylalanine or tryptophan. The order of the fields is V gene, D gene, clone size, J gene, CDR3 DNA, CDR3 protein. D genes are given only for firm matches. A row's size may be missing; if present it is once, few, many or a size class.

TRBV7-8	.	few	TRBJ2-5	TGTGCCAGCAGCTTAGAGGCCAGTGGAGAGACCCAGTACTTC	CASSLEASGETQYF
TRBV11-2	.	few	TRBJ2-5	TGTGCCAGCAGCTTATCAGGGTTTCGCCAAGAGACCCAGTACTTC	CASSLSGFRQETQYF
TRBV10-2	.	.	TRBJ2-3	TGCGCCAGCAGTGACCCGGTCACAGATACGCAGTATTTT	CASSDPVTDTQYF
TRBV12-3/TRBV12-4	.	.	TRBJ1-1	TGTGCCAGCAGTTTAACGGTCGCTGAAGCTTTCTTT	CASSLTVAEAFF
TRBV5-1	.	.	TRBJ2-3	TGCGCCAGCAACCTCGCATTCACAGATACGCAGTATTTT	CASNLAFTDTQYF
TRBV27	.	.	TRBJ1-5	TGTGCCAGCAGACTGGGCAATCAGCCCCAGCATTTT	CASRLGNQPQHF
TRBV6-1	.	few	TRBJ2-1	TGTGCCAGCACCCAGGAGGGGGGTACAGGGTGGGCCAATGAGCAGTTCTTC	CASTQEGGTGWANEQFF
TRBV27	TRBD1	few	TRBJ1-4	TGTGCCAGCAGTTCGCTGACAGGGTTAGCTAATGAAAAACTGTTTTTT	CASSSLTGLANEKLFF
TRBV9	.	.	TRBJ2-1	TGTGCCAGCAGCGCCCCATTAGGTGCCTCCTACAATGAGCAGTTCTTC	CASSAPLGASYNEQFF
TRBV10-3	TRBD2	.	TRBJ2-1	TGTGCCATCGGACTAGCGGGAGATTTAAGCTACAATGAGCAGTTCTTC	CAIGLAGDLSYNEQFF